A selection of T cell receptor beta chains follows, all from one sample in a study of identical twins. TCRdb re-analysed the 5' RACE reads in MiXCR, keeping a single row per CDR3 protein. In the table there are around 1.7 million distinct CDR3 sequences, under 35% of which are singletons. The material sequenced was cord blood. These receptors were collected from a newborn girl in good health. Both conserved end residues are part of each CDR3. D genes are given only for firm matches. Clone size is stated in some rows and not others, as once, few, many or a class when expanded.

size: few; V: TRBV21-1; D: NA; length: 14; J: TRBJ1-1; CDR3: CASSKVPGYTEAFF; DNA: TGTGCCAGCAGCAAAGTCCCAGGTTACACTGAAGCTTTCTTT
size: NA; V: TRBV20-1; D: NA; length: 13; J: TRBJ1-2; CDR3: CSARDLWADGYTF; DNA: TGCAGTGCTAGAGATCTCTGGGCAGATGGCTACACCTTC
size: NA; V: TRBV20-1; D: TRBD1; length: 14; J: TRBJ2-3; CDR3: CSAVTGGRTDTQYF; DNA: TGCAGTGCTGTTACAGGGGGGAGGACAGATACGCAGTATTTT
size: NA; V: TRBV20-1; D: TRBD2; length: 18; J: TRBJ2-2; CDR3: CSARGSGTSGGAAGELFF; DNA: TGCAGTGCTAGAGGTTCCGGGACTAGCGGGGGGGCCGCCGGGGAGCTGTTTTTT
size: many; V: TRBV12-3/TRBV12-4; D: TRBD2; length: 17; J: TRBJ2-4; CDR3: CASSRPLTSGTKNIQYF; DNA: TGTGCCAGCAGCCGACCTTTGACTAGCGGGACAAAAAACATTCAGTACTTC
size: NA; V: TRBV20-1; D: TRBD2; length: 15; J: TRBJ2-1; CDR3: CSARVPLAGGFEQFF; DNA: TGCAGTGCTAGAGTTCCCCTAGCGGGGGGGTTTGAGCAGTTCTTC
size: NA; V: TRBV10-3; D: TRBD1; length: 14; J: TRBJ1-1; CDR3: CAISKGRGDTEAFF; DNA: TGTGCCATCAGTAAGGGCAGGGGGGACACTGAAGCTTTCTTT
size: few; V: TRBV12-3/TRBV12-4; D: NA; length: 14; J: TRBJ2-7; CDR3: CASSYGLHSYEQYF; DNA: TGTGCCAGCAGTTACGGACTGCACTCCTACGAGCAGTACTTC
size: few; V: TRBV27; D: NA; length: 14; J: TRBJ2-3; CDR3: CASKSSRTTDTQYF; DNA: TGTGCCAGCAAAAGCAGCCGGACCACAGATACGCAGTATTTT
size: NA; V: TRBV3-1; D: NA; length: 17; J: TRBJ2-5; CDR3: CASRKSGTSSFKETQYF; DNA: TGTGCCAGCAGGAAGTCAGGGACTTCCTCTTTCAAAGAGACCCAGTACTTC